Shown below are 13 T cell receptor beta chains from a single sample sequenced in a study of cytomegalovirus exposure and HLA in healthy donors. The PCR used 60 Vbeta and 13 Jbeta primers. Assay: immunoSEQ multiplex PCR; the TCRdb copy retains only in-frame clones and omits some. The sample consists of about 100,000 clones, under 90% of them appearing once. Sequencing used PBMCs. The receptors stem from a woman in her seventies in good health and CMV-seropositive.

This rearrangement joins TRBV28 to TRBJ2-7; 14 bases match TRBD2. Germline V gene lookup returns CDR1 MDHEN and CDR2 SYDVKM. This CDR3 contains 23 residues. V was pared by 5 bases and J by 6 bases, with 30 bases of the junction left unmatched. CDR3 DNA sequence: TGTGCCAGCAGTCGGGGACTAGCGGGAGTTTTTTTTCGATCGCCGTCGGACGGAACCGAGCAGTACTTC. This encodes CASSRGLAGVFFRSPSDGTEQYF. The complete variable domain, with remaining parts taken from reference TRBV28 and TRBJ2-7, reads DVKVTQSSRYLVKRTGEKVFLECVQDMDHENMFWYRQDPGLGLRLIYFSYDVKMKEKGDIPEGYSVSREKKERFSLILESASTNQTSMYLCASSRGLAGVFFRSPSDGTEQYFGPGTRLTVT.

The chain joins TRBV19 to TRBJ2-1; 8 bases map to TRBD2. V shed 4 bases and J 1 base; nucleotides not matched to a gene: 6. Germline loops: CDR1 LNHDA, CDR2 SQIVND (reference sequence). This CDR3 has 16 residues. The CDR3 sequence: CASSTISGESYNEQFF. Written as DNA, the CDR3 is TGTGCCAGTAGTACTATTAGCGGGGAATCCTACAATGAGCAGTTCTTC. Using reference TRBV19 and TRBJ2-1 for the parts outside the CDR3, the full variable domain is DGGITQSPKYLFRKEGQNVTLSCEQNLNHDAMYWYRQDPGQGLRLIYYSQIVNDFQKGDIAEGYSVSREKKESFPLTVTSAQKNPTAFYLCASSTISGESYNEQFFGPGTRLTVL.

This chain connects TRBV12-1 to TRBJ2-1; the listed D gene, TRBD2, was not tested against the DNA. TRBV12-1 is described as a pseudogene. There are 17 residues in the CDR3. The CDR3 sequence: CASSFRKREGSYNEQFF. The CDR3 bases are TGTGCCAGCAGCTTTAGAAAGCGGGAGGGGAGCTACAATGAGCAGTTCTTC.

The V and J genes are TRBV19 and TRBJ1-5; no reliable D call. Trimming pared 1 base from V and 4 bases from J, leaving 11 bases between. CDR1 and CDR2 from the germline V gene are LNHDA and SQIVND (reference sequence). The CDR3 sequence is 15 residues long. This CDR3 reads CASSIVMGGNQPQHF. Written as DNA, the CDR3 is TGTGCCAGTAGTATAGTAATGGGAGGAAATCAGCCCCAGCATTTT.

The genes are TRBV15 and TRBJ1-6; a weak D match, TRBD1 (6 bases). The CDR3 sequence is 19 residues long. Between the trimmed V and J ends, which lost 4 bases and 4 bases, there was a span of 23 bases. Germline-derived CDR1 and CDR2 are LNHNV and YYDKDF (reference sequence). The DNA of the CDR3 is TGTGCCACCAGCAAAGTACGGGACACCTTCAACACGTATAATTCACCCCTCCACTTT. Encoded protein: CATSKVRDTFNTYNSPLHF.

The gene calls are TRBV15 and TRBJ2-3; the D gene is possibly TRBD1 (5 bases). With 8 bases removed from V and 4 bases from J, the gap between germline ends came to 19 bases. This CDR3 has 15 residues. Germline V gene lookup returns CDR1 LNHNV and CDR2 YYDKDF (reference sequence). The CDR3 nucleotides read TGTGCCACCTCCGATGGAACCAGGGAATCAGATACGCAGTATTTT. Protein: CATSDGTRESDTQYF.

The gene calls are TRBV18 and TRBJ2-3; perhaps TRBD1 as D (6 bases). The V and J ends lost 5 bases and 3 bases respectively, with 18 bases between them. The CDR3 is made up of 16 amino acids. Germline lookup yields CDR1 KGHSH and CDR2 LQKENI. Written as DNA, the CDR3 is TGTGCCAGCTCAGATCCAACAGGGTTGGGTACAGATACGCAGTATTTT. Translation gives CASSDPTGLGTDTQYF.

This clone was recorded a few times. In nucleotides, the CDR3 is TGTGCCAGCAGCTTGAACGGGATATCCTACGAGCAGTACTTC. This gives the protein CASSLNGISYEQYF. This chain links TRBV7-6 with TRBJ2-7; D perhaps matches TRBD2 (5 bases). The CDR3 runs to 14 residues. Deletions cut 3 bases from V and 1 base from J, with 10 bases between. Germline V gives CDR1 SGHVS, CDR2 FNYEAQ.

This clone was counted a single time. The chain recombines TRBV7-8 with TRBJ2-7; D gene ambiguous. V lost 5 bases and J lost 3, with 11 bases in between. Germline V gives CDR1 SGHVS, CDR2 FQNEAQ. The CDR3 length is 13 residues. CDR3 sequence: CASSHLRGYEQYF. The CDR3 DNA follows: TGTGCCAGCAGCCACCTTCGAGGCTACGAGCAGTACTTC.

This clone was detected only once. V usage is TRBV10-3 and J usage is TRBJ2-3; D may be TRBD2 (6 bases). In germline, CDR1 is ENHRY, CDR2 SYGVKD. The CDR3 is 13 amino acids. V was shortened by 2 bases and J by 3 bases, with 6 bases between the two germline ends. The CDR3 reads CAISERETDTQYF. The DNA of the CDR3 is TGTGCCATCAGTGAGCGGGAGACAGATACGCAGTATTTT.

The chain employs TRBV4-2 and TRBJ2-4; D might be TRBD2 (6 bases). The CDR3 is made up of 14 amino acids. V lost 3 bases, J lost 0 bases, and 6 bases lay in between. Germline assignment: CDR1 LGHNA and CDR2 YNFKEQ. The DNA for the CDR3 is TGTGCCAGCAGCCAGGGACTAGCCAAAAACATTCAGTACTTC. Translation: CASSQGLAKNIQYF.

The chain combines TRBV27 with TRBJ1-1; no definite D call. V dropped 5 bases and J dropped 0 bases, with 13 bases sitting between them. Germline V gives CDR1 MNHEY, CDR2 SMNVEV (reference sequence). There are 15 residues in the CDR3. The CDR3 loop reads CASSAYSYMNTEAFF. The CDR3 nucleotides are TGTGCCAGCAGTGCCTACAGTTACATGAACACTGAAGCTTTCTTT.

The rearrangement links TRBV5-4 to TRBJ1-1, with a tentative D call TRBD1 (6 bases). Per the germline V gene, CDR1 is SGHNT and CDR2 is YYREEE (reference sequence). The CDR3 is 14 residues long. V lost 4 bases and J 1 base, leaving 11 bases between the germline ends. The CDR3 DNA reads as TGTGCCAGCAGCGGCGTACAGGGGAACACTGAAGCTTTCTTT. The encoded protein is CASSGVQGNTEAFF.